This note documents a single T cell receptor beta chain sequence. Its matching antigen is unknown. This entry is derived from a study of vaccination effects on CD4 cells after COVID-19. J was trimmed by 6 bases and V by 1 base; bases with no gene match: 1. The CDR3 has 13 residues. CDR1 SGHTA and CDR2 FQGNSA come from the germline V gene. Method: immunoSEQ multiplex PCR; TCRdb's copy keeps in-frame clones and lacks some. The sample records tens of thousands of clones, about 66% being singletons. Viral peptide pools were used in the ViraFEST assay to expand antigen-specific CD4+ T cells, and sequencing came afterward. The authors isolated CD4+ T cells after 9 to 10 days of culture.

This specimen was CD4+ T cells from PBMCs cultured with HCoV-229E spike peptides, taken before COVID-19 vaccination. The clonotype was recovered from a human donor who received a COVID-19 vaccine. The chain is built from TRBV7-2 and TRBJ2-3; TRBD2 matches 7 bases. DNA of the CDR3: TGTGCCAGCAGCTTAGTTAGCGGGGATACGCAGTATTTT. Residues: CASSLVSGDTQYF.